There are a few counts of the clone carrying this TCR beta chain. The antigen is undetermined. TCRdb passed the 5' RACE reads through MiXCR, listing each CDR3 protein once. This sample has 470,000 or so distinct CDR3 sequences, with 15% to 25% found just once. This sample stems from a study of T-cell memory formation after mild COVID-19. Regarding the study as a whole: There was no confirmation that second-wave clones peaking on day 37 were SARS-CoV-2 specific.

Germline values: CDR1 KGHDR, CDR2 SFDVKD. Trimming removed 0 bases at V and 7 bases at J, with 12 bases between. The CDR3 extends over 15 amino acids. The TCR sequence derives from an adult woman who had mild COVID-19 (a few samples of this study predate the infection). Cell type and time point are not known. The sample was PBMCs or a T cell subset sorted from them (not recorded which). This sequence joins TRBV24-1 and TRBJ2-1, with D possibly matching TRBD1 (6 bases). The CDR3 DNA reads as TGTGCCACCAGTGATTTGACAGGGTTCGAAAATGAGCAGTTCTTC. Its protein is CATSDLTGFENEQFF.